The source of this T cell receptor beta chain is a study of blood T cells in healthy people across ages. Study-wide points: No conclusive comparison of naive versus antigen-experienced cells was possible with unsorted PBMCs.

Every donor provided roughly 10 milliliters of peripheral blood. Every sample gave at least 5.5 micrograms of total RNA when it was extracted. The CDR3 spans 15 residues. Looked up from germline, CDR1 is MNHEY and CDR2 is SVGEGT. V shed 5 bases, J shed 2 bases, and the junction held 8 bases outside the gene matches. This clonotype was seen a few times. The antigen remains undetermined. PCR was performed a second time for roughly 7 to 12 cycles using a sample-barcoded 5' primer and a J-beta primer mix. There were at least 3 million CDR3-containing paired-end reads obtained from each sample. TCRdb fed the 5' RACE reads into MiXCR, producing one record per CDR3 protein. The sample has 1.5 million to 2 million distinct CDR3 sequences, roughly 50% seen once.

Sequencing was performed on blood. The clonotype originates from a middle-aged woman in good health. The chain uses TRBV6-2 or TRBV6-3 and TRBJ2-7; 8 bases agree with TRBD1. The CDR3 coding sequence is TGTGCCAGCAGTCGCACAGGGGGAGATACCTACGAGCAGTACTTC. This gives the protein CASSRTGGDTYEQYF.